A selection of T cell receptor beta chains follows, all from one sample in a study of T cells of healthy individuals. TCRdb called the 5' RACE reads again in MiXCR, with one record for every CDR3 protein. The sample consists of about 96,000 distinct CDR3 sequences, roughly a sixth of them appearing once. The origin of the receptors is a human donor in good health. CDR3s leave out the opening cysteine and the closing phenylalanine or tryptophan. Size values are once, few and many counts, or a class for expanded clones, and some rows have none.

V: TRBV28
size: NA
CDR3: ASGPRGNSPLH

V: TRBV5-4
size: few
CDR3: ASSLDLGIGDYSIQY

V: TRBV29-1
size: NA
CDR3: SVEGSASNYGYT

V: TRBV20-1
size: NA
CDR3: SARNPRGVGETQY

V: TRBV6-1
size: few
CDR3: ASNNRGRGYYEQY

V: TRBV27
size: many
CDR3: ASTPRGNNQPQH

V: TRBV4-3
size: many
CDR3: ASSQDTFGYQPQH

V: TRBV30
size: many
CDR3: AWSAMDKLF

V: TRBV20-1
size: few
CDR3: SARDILAGDTGELF

V: TRBV12-3/TRBV12-4
size: few
CDR3: ASSLAGGPIFTDTQY

V: TRBV19
size: NA
CDR3: ASSQGTASTDTQY

V: TRBV19
size: few
CDR3: ASTPWTDFPAEAF

V: TRBV11-2
size: NA
CDR3: ASSLDRPPLH

V: TRBV5-1
size: NA
CDR3: ASSLAGTYGYT

V: TRBV14
size: NA
CDR3: ASSTHRDFGAYETQY

V: TRBV15
size: few
CDR3: ATSRDLRVDTDTQY

V: TRBV6-5
size: few
CDR3: ASSYVGSAGNIQY

V: TRBV7-9
size: many
CDR3: ASSPRLSSGANVLT

V: TRBV7-6
size: NA
CDR3: ASSIQGTGNTIY

V: TRBV15
size: NA
CDR3: ATATGTISYNEQF

V: TRBV3-2
size: NA
CDR3: ASSQGVIPAKNIQY

V: TRBV5-1
size: NA
CDR3: ASSLAGGDTQY

V: TRBV7-9
size: many
CDR3: ASSLSRGETQY

V: TRBV5-4
size: many
CDR3: ASSLAAGGPDTQY

V: TRBV28
size: NA
CDR3: ASSSAGGWEQY

V: TRBV20-1
size: many
CDR3: SARAGPGTSVPYEQY

V: TRBV28
size: NA
CDR3: ASSSPGAKNIQY

V: TRBV24-1
size: many
CDR3: ATSETEFYGYT

V: TRBV28
size: NA
CDR3: ASGEQGAYEQY

V: TRBV14
size: few
CDR3: ASSQDPGMNTEAF

V: TRBV5-1
size: NA
CDR3: ASSPDPTSGANVLT

V: TRBV7-9
size: many
CDR3: ASRSKAGGQF

V: TRBV21-1
size: many
CDR3: ASSKVGRYGYT

V: TRBV4-3
size: NA
CDR3: ASSHDRTYNEQF

V: TRBV6-5
size: NA
CDR3: ASSYSFTALQETQY

V: TRBV7-9
size: many
CDR3: ASSLGLAGEVYEQF

V: TRBV4-3
size: NA
CDR3: ASSQDRGGDSPLH

V: TRBV11-1
size: NA
CDR3: ASSFLTREQY

V: TRBV6-1
size: NA
CDR3: ASTDRGHQPQH

V: TRBV20-1
size: few
CDR3: SAGKPGVEQF

V: TRBV9
size: few
CDR3: ASSPEAGGNTIY

V: TRBV11-2
size: many
CDR3: ASSLGLRRAGGETQY

V: TRBV7-2
size: NA
CDR3: ASSLGRGLGNIQY

V: TRBV6-1
size: few
CDR3: ASSEVPGTLDQPQH

V: TRBV27
size: few
CDR3: ASSLGQISYNEQF

V: TRBV4-2
size: NA
CDR3: ASGGTGISGANVLT

V: TRBV4-2
size: few
CDR3: ASSPGLVLALVHAGTGELF

V: TRBV18
size: many
CDR3: ASSAGGRPYEQY

V: TRBV20-1
size: NA
CDR3: SARGDGYTEAF

V: TRBV7-9
size: few
CDR3: ASSRGTDYGYT

V: TRBV28
size: NA
CDR3: ASSFRDHNQPQH

V: TRBV6-6
size: many
CDR3: ASTETRVPGNTIY

V: TRBV10-3
size: NA
CDR3: AISLAGDTQY

V: TRBV7-6
size: NA
CDR3: ASSLGLGPNTEAF

V: TRBV6-5
size: NA
CDR3: ASSRLAGGLDTQY

V: TRBV7-8
size: NA
CDR3: ASSLDRGRGGYT

V: TRBV7-9
size: few
CDR3: ASSLSQVPSGGANVLT

V: TRBV3-1
size: few
CDR3: ASSQEQGYTGELF

V: TRBV20-1
size: NA
CDR3: SARDAGLAGRTGELF

V: TRBV2
size: few
CDR3: ASSPHNEQF